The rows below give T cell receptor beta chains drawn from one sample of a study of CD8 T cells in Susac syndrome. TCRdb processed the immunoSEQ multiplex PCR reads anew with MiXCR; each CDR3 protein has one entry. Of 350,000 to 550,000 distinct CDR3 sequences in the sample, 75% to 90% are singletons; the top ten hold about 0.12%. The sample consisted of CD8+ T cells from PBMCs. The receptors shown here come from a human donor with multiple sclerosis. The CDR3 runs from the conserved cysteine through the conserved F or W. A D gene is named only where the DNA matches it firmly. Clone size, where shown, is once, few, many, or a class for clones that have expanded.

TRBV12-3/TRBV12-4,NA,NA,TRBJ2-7,CASSSGPIAYEQYF,TGTGCCAGCAGTTCGGGACCTATCGCCTACGAGCAGTACTTC
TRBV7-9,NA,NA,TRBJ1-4,CASSPSSGTVDEKLFF,TGTGCCAGCAGCCCCAGCTCCGGGACGGTGGATGAAAAACTGTTTTTT
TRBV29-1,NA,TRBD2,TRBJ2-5,CSVEPRGDLQETQYF,TGCAGCGTTGAGCCGCGGGGGGACCTACAAGAGACCCAGTACTTC
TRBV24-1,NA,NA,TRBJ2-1,CATSGTSDNEQFF,TGTGCCACTTCAGGGACCTCCGACAATGAGCAGTTCTTC
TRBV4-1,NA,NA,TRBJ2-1,CASSQDPGGYEQFF,TGCGCCAGCAGCCAAGACCCGGGTGGGTATGAGCAGTTCTTC
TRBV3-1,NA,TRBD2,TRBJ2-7,CASSQGSGKDEQYF,TGTGCCAGCAGCCAAGGTAGCGGGAAGGACGAGCAGTACTTC
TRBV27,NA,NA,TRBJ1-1,CASSPRWAGNTEAFF,TGTGCCAGCAGTCCCCGGTGGGCGGGGAACACTGAAGCTTTCTTT
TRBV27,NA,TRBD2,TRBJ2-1,CASSLGLAGELDEQFF,TGTGCCAGCAGTTTGGGACTAGCGGGAGAGTTGGATGAGCAGTTCTTC
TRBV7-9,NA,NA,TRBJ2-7,CASSTTSGPPYEQYF,TGTGCCAGCAGCACCACATCCGGACCTCCCTACGAGCAGTACTTC
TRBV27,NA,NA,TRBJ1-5,CASSPSGGTRGAQHF,TGTGCCAGCAGTCCGTCGGGGGGCACCCGAGGGGCCCAGCATTTT
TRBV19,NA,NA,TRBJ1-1,CASILSGDTEAFF,TGTGCCAGTATCCTTTCAGGGGACACTGAAGCTTTCTTT
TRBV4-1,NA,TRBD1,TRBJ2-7,CASSRTQGDEQYF,TGCGCCAGCAGCCGGACACAGGGGGACGAGCAGTACTTC
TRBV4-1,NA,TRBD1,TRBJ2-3,CASSPRGRGTADTQYF,TGCGCCAGCAGCCCTCGGGGCAGGGGGACCGCAGATACGCAGTATTTT
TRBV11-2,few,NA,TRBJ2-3,CASSYRTDTQYF,TGTGCCAGCAGCTACCGCACAGATACGCAGTATTTT
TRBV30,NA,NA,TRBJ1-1,CAWSVRTLNTEAFF,TGTGCCTGGAGTGTACGGACCCTGAACACTGAAGCTTTCTTT
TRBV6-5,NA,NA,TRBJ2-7,CASSSIYEQYF,TGTGCCAGCAGCTCGATTTACGAGCAGTACTTC
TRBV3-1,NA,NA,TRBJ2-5,CASSQKLGRQETQYF,TGTGCCAGCAGCCAAAAATTGGGCAGACAAGAGACCCAGTACTTC
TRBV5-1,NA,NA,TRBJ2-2,CASSLVQGTSSGELFF,TGCGCCAGCAGCTTGGTACAGGGCACGTCTTCCGGGGAGCTGTTTTTT
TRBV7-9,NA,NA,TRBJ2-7,CASSLGEIAPYEQYF,TGTGCCAGCAGCTTAGGGGAAATTGCCCCCTACGAGCAGTACTTC
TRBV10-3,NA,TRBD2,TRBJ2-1,CAISDPSGRFDEQFF,TGTGCCATCAGTGATCCCAGCGGGAGGTTCGATGAGCAGTTCTTC
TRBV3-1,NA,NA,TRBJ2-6,CASSQVGGRATVSGANVLTF,TGTGCCAGCAGCCAAGTTGGAGGACGGGCTACAGTCTCTGGGGCCAACGTCCTGACTTTC
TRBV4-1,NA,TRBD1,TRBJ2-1,CASSPVPGQGDEQFF,TGCGCCAGCAGCCCGGTCCCCGGACAGGGCGATGAGCAGTTCTTC
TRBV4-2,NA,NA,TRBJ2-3,CASSQVLGDTQYF,TGTGCCAGCAGCCAGGTGCTAGGAGATACGCAGTATTTT
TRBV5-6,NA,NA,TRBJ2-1,CASSLPPSEQFF,TGTGCCAGCAGCCTCCCACCCTCTGAGCAGTTCTTC
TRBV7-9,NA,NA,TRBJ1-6,CASSPGPETDSPLHF,TGTGCCAGCAGCCCGGGGCCGGAGACGGATTCACCCCTCCACTTT
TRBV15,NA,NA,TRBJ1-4,CATTRTASTNEKLFF,TGTGCCACCACCAGGACAGCATCAACTAATGAAAAACTGTTTTTT
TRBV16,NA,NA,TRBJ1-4,CASSQSPWGTNEKLFF,TGTGCCAGCAGCCAATCGCCATGGGGTACTAATGAAAAACTGTTTTTT
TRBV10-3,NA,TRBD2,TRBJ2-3,CAISGGATDTQYF,TGTGCCATCAGCGGGGGGGCCACAGATACGCAGTATTTT
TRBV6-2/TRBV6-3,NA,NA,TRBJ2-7,CASSPPPEGLLEQYF,TGTGCCAGCAGTCCACCGCCCGAGGGTCTCCTCGAGCAGTACTTC
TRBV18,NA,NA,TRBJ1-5,CASSPGLRDPTDQPQHF,TGTGCCAGCTCACCAGGGCTCCGGGATCCCACCGATCAGCCCCAGCATTTT
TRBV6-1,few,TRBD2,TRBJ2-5,CASNPRLARPQETQYF,TGTGCCAGCAACCCCCGACTAGCACGCCCCCAAGAGACCCAGTACTTC
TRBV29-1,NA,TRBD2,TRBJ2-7,CSVEDPKGSGSGEQYF,TGCAGCGTTGAAGATCCAAAAGGTAGCGGGAGTGGGGAGCAGTACTTC
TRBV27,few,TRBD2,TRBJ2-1,CASSLLGGGYNEQFF,TGTGCCAGCAGTTTATTGGGGGGGGGTTACAATGAGCAGTTCTTC
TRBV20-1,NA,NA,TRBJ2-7,CSADPQRAGEQYF,TGCAGTGCAGACCCACAGAGGGCAGGCGAGCAGTACTTC
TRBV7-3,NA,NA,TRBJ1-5,CASSHDRTQPQHF,TGTGCCAGCAGCCACGACAGGACTCAGCCCCAGCATTTT
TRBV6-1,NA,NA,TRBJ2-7,CASRITGPYEQYF,TGTGCCAGCAGAATTACAGGGCCCTACGAGCAGTACTTC
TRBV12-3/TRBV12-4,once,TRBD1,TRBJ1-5,CASRQGEINQPQHF,TGTGCCAGCAGACAGGGGGAGATCAATCAGCCCCAGCATTTT
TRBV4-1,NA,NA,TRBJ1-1,CASSPQPGPSEAFF,TGCGCCAGCAGCCCTCAACCGGGACCGAGTGAAGCTTTCTTT
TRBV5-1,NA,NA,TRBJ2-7,CASSLVGGSPPYEQYF,TGCGCCAGCAGCTTGGTTGGAGGATCCCCCCCCTACGAGCAGTACTTC
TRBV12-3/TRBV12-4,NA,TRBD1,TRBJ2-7,CASSFMAGTGIDEQYF,TGTGCCAGCAGTTTCATGGCCGGGACAGGAATTGACGAGCAGTACTTC
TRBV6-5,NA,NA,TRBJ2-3,CASSYSRDSTDTQYF,TGTGCCAGCAGTTACTCCCGGGACAGCACAGATACGCAGTATTTT
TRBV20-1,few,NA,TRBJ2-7,CSARGGATYEQYF,TGCAGTGCTAGAGGCGGGGCGACCTACGAGCAGTACTTC
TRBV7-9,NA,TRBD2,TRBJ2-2,CASSSTSEVINTGELFF,TGTGCCAGCAGTTCGACTAGCGAGGTCATAAACACCGGGGAGCTGTTTTTT
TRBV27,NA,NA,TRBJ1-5,CASRVGNSNQPQHF,TGTGCCAGCAGGGTAGGCAATAGCAATCAGCCCCAGCATTTT
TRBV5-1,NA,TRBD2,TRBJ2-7,CASSGTSGYSYEQYF,TGCGCCAGCAGCGGGACTAGCGGTTACTCCTACGAGCAGTACTTC